This T cell receptor (delta chain) was captured in a study of Vδ1+ human thymocytes. Regarding this clone: Its specificity is not known.

Thymocytes were sorted as CD3+ TCRVdelta1+ TCRVdelta2- after alphabeta T cell depletion. Study observations and caveats: In the thymus, TRG and TRD repertoires looked highly polyclonal with Gaussian CDR3 lengths.

RNA was extracted from the cells and then reverse transcribed. The CDR3 regions were amplified by multiplex PCR from V-gene primers to a constant-region primer. TCRdb called clones anew from the multiplex PCR reads with CATT. The sample yields 70,000 or so delta-chain clones, about 35% seen once. Per germline, CDR1 TSWWSYY and CDR2 QGS. Trimming shortened V by 5 bases and J by 0 bases, and 22 bases separated the two germline ends. CDR3 length: 18 residues. What was sequenced was Vdelta1+ gamma-delta thymocytes from the thymus. Documented subset: FACS-sorted CD3+ TCRalphabeta- TCRVdelta1+ TCRVdelta2- thymocytes. The V gene is TRDV1, the J gene TRDJ1; possible D gene TRDD3, 6 bases. The clonotype originates from a boy under two years old who had congenital heart surgery. CDR3 DNA: TGTGCTCTTGGGAAATTAGCGCGATTGGGGGGTTACACCGATAAACTCATCTTT. This codes for CALGKLARLGGYTDKLIF.